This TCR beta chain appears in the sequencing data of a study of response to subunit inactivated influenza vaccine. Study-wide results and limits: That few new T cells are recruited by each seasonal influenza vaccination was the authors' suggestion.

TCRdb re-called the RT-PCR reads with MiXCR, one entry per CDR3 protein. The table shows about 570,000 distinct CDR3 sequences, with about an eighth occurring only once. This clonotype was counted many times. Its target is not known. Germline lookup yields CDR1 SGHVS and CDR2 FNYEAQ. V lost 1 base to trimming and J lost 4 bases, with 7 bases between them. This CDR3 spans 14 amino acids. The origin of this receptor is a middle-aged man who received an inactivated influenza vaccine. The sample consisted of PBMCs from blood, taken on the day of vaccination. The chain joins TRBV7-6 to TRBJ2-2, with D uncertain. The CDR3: CASSLDHSTGELFF. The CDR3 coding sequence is TGTGCCAGCAGCTTAGATCACAGCACCGGGGAGCTGTTTTTT.